Listed below are T cell receptor beta chains from one sample, sequenced in a study of blood T cell repertoires in COVID-19. The table came from immunoSEQ multiplex PCR; TCRdb's copy has only in-frame clones and leaves some out. The sample has about 36,000 clones, approximately 90% seen once; the top ten hold 20% to 25%. Sequenced input: peripheral blood. Every receptor here comes from a man aged 55-75 years with acute or convalescent COVID-19. The CDR3 runs from the conserved cysteine through the conserved F or W. The D gene is left open where the match is weak. Clone sizes are given selectively: once, few, many, or a class where the clone is expanded.

TRBJ2-1	.	.	TRBV7-9	TGTGCCAGCAGCTTAGTACTGCCCTCCTACAATGAGCAGTTCTTC	CASSLVLPSYNEQFF
TRBJ2-4	TRBD1	.	TRBV7-9	TGTGCCAGCAGCTTAGACTACAGGGGAACCTTAGCCAAAAACATTCAGTACTTC	CASSLDYRGTLAKNIQYF
TRBJ2-1	.	.	TRBV24-1	TGTGCCACCAGTAGTGGGGCTTCGGGTAACAATGAGCAGTTCTTC	CATSSGASGNNEQFF
TRBJ2-1	.	.	TRBV29-1	TGCAGCGTTTCAGGGTCGAGCTCCTACAATGAGCAGTTCTTC	CSVSGSSSYNEQFF
TRBJ2-1	TRBD2	.	TRBV2	TGTGCCAGCAGAGGAGGGACTAGCGGGAGTAGTGAGCAGTTCTTC	CASRGGTSGSSEQFF
TRBJ2-7	TRBD2	few	TRBV11-3	TGTGCCAGCAGCTTCGGCCTAGCGGGAGCAGACGAGCAGTACTTC	CASSFGLAGADEQYF
TRBJ1-1	TRBD1	.	TRBV2	TGTGCCAGCGGGACAGCTCACACTGAAGCTTTCTTT	CASGTAHTEAFF
TRBJ2-7	TRBD2	.	TRBV9	TGTGCCAGCAGCGAACTAGCGGGTCCCTACGAGCAGTACTTC	CASSELAGPYEQYF
TRBJ1-6	TRBD1	.	TRBV14	TGTGCCAGCAGCCAAAAAGGGACAGGGTTGTTGAAAATCCACTTT	CASSQKGTGLLKIHF
TRBJ1-1	TRBD1	.	TRBV5-1	TGCGCCAGCAGCTTATCTGGGGACAGGGTCGTCACTGAAGCTTTCTTT	CASSLSGDRVVTEAFF
TRBJ1-1	TRBD1	.	TRBV24-1	TGTGCCACCAGCGGGACAGGGAACACTGAAGCTTTCTTT	CATSGTGNTEAFF
TRBJ1-1	.	.	TRBV28	TGTGCCAGCAGTCCAACCGGGACAATGAACACTGAAGCTTTCTTT	CASSPTGTMNTEAFF
TRBJ1-5	TRBD1	few	TRBV2	TGTGCCAGCAGTGGGCGGGACAGATGGGATCAGCCCCAGCATTTT	CASSGRDRWDQPQHF
TRBJ2-3	.	.	TRBV15	TGTGCCACCAGCAGAGACGATGGCCTGACAGATACGCAGTATTTT	CATSRDDGLTDTQYF
TRBJ2-5	TRBD1	.	TRBV7-6	TGTGCCAGCAGCTTAGTCCGGACAGGGGGCAACGGAGAGACCCAGTACTTC	CASSLVRTGGNGETQYF
TRBJ2-2	TRBD1	.	TRBV24-1	TGTGCCACCAGTGACCCGACAGGGACCCCCACCGGGGAGCTGTTTTTT	CATSDPTGTPTGELFF
TRBJ2-1	.	.	TRBV9	TGTGCCAGCAGCACGCGGAATGAGCAGTTCTTC	CASSTRNEQFF
TRBJ2-1	TRBD2	.	TRBV6-5	TGTGCCAGCCGCGGGAGATCCTACAATGAGCAGTTCTTC	CASRGRSYNEQFF
TRBJ2-6	.	.	TRBV7-7	TGTGCTAGCAGCTCTCAGATAGGGGGCTCTGGGGCCAACGTCCTGACTTTC	CASSSQIGGSGANVLTF
TRBJ1-1	.	once	TRBV29-1	TGCAGCGTACCGTTCACCGGTGCGGTAAACACTGAAGCTTTCTTT	CSVPFTGAVNTEAFF
TRBJ2-1	TRBD1	.	TRBV18	TGTGCCAGCTCACGAGACAGGGTCAATGAGCAGTTCTTC	CASSRDRVNEQFF
TRBJ2-1	.	.	TRBV5-1	TGCGCCAGCAGCTTGGGAGTCGGGAGTAATTATGAGCAGTTCTTC	CASSLGVGSNYEQFF
TRBJ1-2	TRBD1	.	TRBV6-1	TGTGCCAGCAGTGAAAGTATAGGGGGCTGGTATGGCTACACCTTC	CASSESIGGWYGYTF
TRBJ1-4	.	.	TRBV5-6	TGTGCCAGCAGCCTAGCGGAGGGGGGTATGACTGAAAAACTGTTTTTT	CASSLAEGGMTEKLFF